This T cell receptor (beta chain) derives from a study of blood T cell repertoires in COVID-19. Only in-frame clones appear in the TCRdb table, and some are missing; sequencing was by immunoSEQ multiplex PCR. The sample has more than 300,000 clones, about 87% seen once. On this clone itself: Relative to the germline gene, one junction end is altered; a read error may explain this.

The sequencing input was peripheral blood. This TCR derives from a woman between 25 and 40 years old with COVID-19, enrolled during active disease.

The CDR3 loop is CARSGQGQGAYCQPQHF. The CDR3 DNA reads TGCGCCAGAAGTGGCCAGGGACAGGGGGCTTATTGTCAGCCCCAGCATTTT. The rearrangement links TRBV10-1 to TRBJ1-5; 12 bases match TRBD1. The germline CDR1 and CDR2 sequences are WNHNN and SYGVQD (reference sequence). This CDR3 has 17 residues.